This TCR beta chain was documented in a study of blood T cell repertoires in COVID-19. Whole-study context: Italy, Spain and the United States were the sources of the convalescent and acute COVID-19 samples. Sources were T cells, B-cell-depleted T cells, or PBMCs; the material itself was cDNA or gDNA.

V lost 3 bases and J 5 bases, leaving 16 bases between the germline ends. CDR1 MGHDK and CDR2 SYGVNS come from the germline V gene. This CDR3 is 16 amino acids long. Authors' data handling: Estimation of nucleated cell counts was performed using reference gene primer amplification. Sequencing was performed with immunoSEQ multiplex PCR; in TCRdb, only in-frame clones are kept and a portion is missing. D and trimming come from the DNA, and the V and J calls and clone size come from that table. The sample lists about 64,000 clones; roughly 88% were seen once. The sequence was obtained from a man in his 70s with acute or convalescent COVID-19. The sample consisted of peripheral blood. The rearrangement links TRBV25-1 to TRBJ1-4; perhaps TRBD1 as D (5 bases). CDR3 protein: CASSDGRRAQNEKLFF. The CDR3 bases are TGTGCCAGCAGTGACGGGCGCAGGGCCCAAAATGAAAAACTGTTTTTT.